This T cell receptor beta chain was retrieved from a study of shared clonotypes between healthy human individuals. Authors' data handling: Filtering differed for immunoSEQ, which gave only junction sequences without quality scores. This table comes from immunoSEQ multiplex PCR, and its TCRdb copy is limited to in-frame clones, with some not included. D and trimming were read from the DNA, whereas the V and J calls and clone size are those reported in that table. Of 2 million to 2.5 million clones listed, more than 85% are singletons. The CDR3 runs 15 residues. V was shortened by 2 bases and J by 0 bases, with 9 bases between the two germline ends. Germline V gives CDR1 SGHTA, CDR2 FQGNSA.

The rearrangement joins TRBV7-2 to TRBJ2-3; either TRBD1 or TRBD2 may fit D (5 bases each). The TCR was taken from a man between 18 and 29 years old in good health. Some clones in this sample may be carry-over from other donors' samples. Sequencing was performed on naive CD4+ T cells from PBMCs. This sample's subset: CD45RA+ positively selected. The CDR3 region is CASSLTGLSTDTQYF. CDR3 nucleotides: TGTGCCAGCAGCTTAACGGGGCTTAGCACAGATACGCAGTATTTT. The full variable domain, its missing parts supplied by reference TRBV7-2 and TRBJ2-3, is GAGVSQSPSNKVTEKGKDVELRCDPISGHTALYWYRQSLGQGLEFLIYFQGNSAPDKSGLPSDRFSAERTGGSVSTLTIQRTQQEDSAVYLCASSLTGLSTDTQYFGPGTRLTVL.